These T cell receptor beta chains were read from a single sample in a study of T cells expressing NK-cell markers. TCRdb reprocessed the 5' RACE reads and stores each CDR3 protein as one record, lacking DNA. This sample contains 500,000 to 700,000 distinct CDR3 sequences. The sequenced sample consisted of blood T cells: a sorted CD56 or NKG2C T cell subset, CD4+ or CD8+ T cells, or bulk PBMC T cells (not recorded which). The receptors here all came from a young man in good health. Both conserved end residues are part of each CDR3. Fields, in order: V gene, J gene, CDR3 protein.

v_gene: TRBV5-3
j_gene: TRBJ2-1
CDR3aa: CASNTGLAGGNINNEQFF

v_gene: TRBV20-1
j_gene: TRBJ1-4
CDR3aa: CSARGGHADQEKLFF

v_gene: TRBV7-2
j_gene: TRBJ2-1
CDR3aa: CASSFGGRADEQFF

v_gene: TRBV10-1
j_gene: TRBJ2-2
CDR3aa: CASSDTGFTGELFF

v_gene: TRBV29-1
j_gene: TRBJ2-5
CDR3aa: CSVSSRTVYQETQYF

v_gene: TRBV9
j_gene: TRBJ2-5
CDR3aa: CASSVNTGRQETQYF

v_gene: TRBV7-6
j_gene: TRBJ1-3
CDR3aa: CASSLVLGQTGNTIYF

v_gene: TRBV27
j_gene: TRBJ1-6
CDR3aa: CASSEGWPTNSPLHF

v_gene: TRBV7-2
j_gene: TRBJ2-1
CDR3aa: CASSNRGQSPNEQFF

v_gene: TRBV7-9
j_gene: TRBJ2-1
CDR3aa: CASSWSSGRGFGEQFF